A single sample is the source of the 20 T cell receptor beta chains below, sequenced in a study of cytotoxic CD8 clonotypes in ibrutinib-treated CLL. Some clones are missing from TCRdb's copy, which holds only in-frame ones; the method was immunoSEQ multiplex PCR. In the table there are some 150,000 clones, 70% to 90% of which are singletons. Sample: PBMCs, taken after 36 months of ibrutinib treatment. These receptor sequences come from a human donor with chronic lymphocytic leukemia.

The chain is built from TRBV29-1 and TRBJ2-2; 9 nucleotides agree with TRBD1. The CDR3 has 16 residues. The junction had 7 bases not matched to a gene; V was cut back by 0 bases and J by 5 bases. The germline V gene has CDR1 SQVTM and CDR2 ANQGSEA. CDR3 loop: CSVEDLDRGATGELFF. In DNA form, the CDR3 reads TGCAGCGTTGAAGATCTCGACAGGGGGGCAACCGGGGAGCTGTTTTTT.

This chain's CDR3 is CASSPLTDYGYTF. CDR3 coding DNA: TGTGCCAGCTCACCTCTGACAGATTATGGCTACACCTTC. The chain recombines TRBV18 with TRBJ1-2; TRBD1 might be the D (5 bases). Germline V lookup: CDR1 KGHSH, CDR2 LQKENI. Deletions cut 3 bases from V and 5 bases from J, with 10 bases between. The CDR3 length is 13 residues. The variable domain in full, with the rest retrieved from reference TRBV18 and TRBJ1-2, is NAGVMQNPRHLVRRRGQEARLRCSPMKGHSHVYWYRQLPEEGLKFMVYLQKENIIDESGMPKERFSAEFPKEGPSILRIQQVVRGDSAAYFCASSPLTDYGYTFGSGTRLTVV.

This chain uses TRBV5-4 with TRBJ2-3; D call uncertain. The CDR3 sequence is 12 residues long. The V gene's germline CDR1 is SGHNT and CDR2 YYREEE (reference sequence). V lost 4 bases to trimming and J lost 5 bases, with 8 bases between them. CDR3 protein: CASSGVLDTQYF. CDR3 bases: TGTGCCAGCAGCGGGGTATTAGATACGCAGTATTTT.

This clone was counted only a few times. One junction end disagrees with the germline gene, perhaps due to a read error. The V and J genes are TRBV15 and TRBJ2-1; TRBD2 aligns across 12 bases. Germline CDR1 is LNHNV and CDR2 is YYDKDF (reference sequence). This CDR3 is built from 16 residues. The CDR3 here is CATSGEASGRVDEQFF. The CDR3 DNA follows: TGTGCCACCAGCGGAGAGGCTAGCGGGAGGGTCGATGAGCAGTTCTTC.

The sample holds a few counts of this clone. At one of its ends the junction is not consistent with the germline gene, which may arise from a read error. V is TRBV25-1 and J is TRBJ1-1; D may be TRBD1 (6 bases). Germline loops: CDR1 MGHDK, CDR2 SYGVNS. The CDR3 loop spans 12 amino acids. CDR3 sequence (DNA): TGTGCCAGCAGTGAGGAAGGACAGTCCTCTTCCTTT. This codes for CASSEEGQSSSF.

The chain uses TRBV7-3 and TRBJ2-7; 7 nucleotides agree with TRBD2. Unmatched junction bases numbered 10, after V lost 5 bases and J lost 6 bases. The CDR3 runs to 14 residues. Germline V gives CDR1 SGHTA, CDR2 FQGTGA. The CDR3 sequence: CASSPQGGSFEQYF. In DNA form, the CDR3 reads TGTGCCAGCAGCCCCCAGGGCGGGAGTTTCGAGCAGTACTTC. Full variable domain (remainder filled in from reference TRBV7-3 and TRBJ2-7): GAGVSQTPSNKVTEKGKYVELRCDPISGHTALYWYRQSLGQGPEFLIYFQGTGAADDSGLPNDRFFAVRPEGSVSTLKIQRTERGDSAVYLCASSPQGGSFEQYFGPGTRLTVT.

This clone was seen a handful of times. This chain uses TRBV5-1 with TRBJ1-2; no definite D call. Trimming pared 2 bases from V and 8 bases from J, leaving 7 bases between. This CDR3 region has 11 residues. Germline CDR1 is SGHRS and CDR2 is YFSETQ. The CDR3 sequence is CASSFGIGYTF. CDR3 DNA: TGCGCCAGCAGCTTTGGGATCGGCTACACCTTC.

In nucleotides, the CDR3 is TGTGCCAGCAGCCAGGTACGAGGGGGCAACCCCTACGAGCAGTACTTC. Its protein product is CASSQVRGGNPYEQYF. J is TRBJ2-7 and V is TRBV14; TRBD1 aligns across 7 bases. The CDR3 covers 16 residues. Per the germline V gene, CDR1 is SGHDN and CDR2 is FVKESK. Unmatched junction bases numbered 10, after V lost 3 bases and J lost 2 bases.

The J gene is TRBJ1-3, the V gene TRBV7-9; 11 bases line up with TRBD1. The CDR3 runs to 15 residues. V shed 5 bases, J shed 3 bases, and the junction held 3 bases outside the gene matches. CDR1 and CDR2 (germline): SEHNR, FQNEAQ (reference sequence). CDR3 in amino acids: CASSQGQGVGNTIYF. CDR3 nucleotide sequence: TGTGCCAGCAGCCAGGGACAGGGGGTTGGAAACACCATATATTTT.

The chain has TRBV10-3 and TRBJ2-1; a possible D gene is TRBD1 (6 bases). The CDR3 covers 11 residues. CDR1 is ENHRY and CDR2 is SYGVKD in the germline V gene. V dropped 11 bases and J dropped 9 bases, with 14 bases sitting between them. CDR3 in amino acids: CAAKQGTEQFF. As DNA, the CDR3 is TGTGCCGCGAAACAGGGCACTGAGCAGTTCTTC.

The rearrangement links TRBV5-1 to TRBJ1-2, with D maybe TRBD1 (5 bases). This CDR3 is 13 amino acids long. The germline CDR1 and CDR2 sequences are SGHRS and YFSETQ. Deletions cut 4 bases from V and 4 bases from J, with 11 bases between. Here the CDR3 reads CASSQDTVYGYTF. In DNA form, the CDR3 reads TGCGCCAGCAGCCAGGACACCGTCTATGGCTACACCTTC.

The CDR3 sequence is CASSLGGYETQYF. Written as DNA, the CDR3 is TGTGCCAGCAGCTTGGGGGGGTATGAGACCCAGTACTTC. The V and J genes are TRBV5-6 and TRBJ2-5; D may correspond to TRBD1 or TRBD2 (5 bases each). Trimming removed 0 bases at V and 5 bases at J, with 8 bases between. The germline V gene has CDR1 SGHDT and CDR2 YYEEEE. This CDR3 is 13 amino acids long.

This clone was recorded once. The CDR3 loop is CASSQEWRRDSRGNEQYF. CDR3 DNA: TGCGCCAGCAGCCAAGAATGGAGGAGGGACTCGAGAGGGAACGAGCAGTACTTC. The chain couples TRBV4-1 to TRBJ2-7; TRBD2 might be the D (6 bases). The CDR3 length is 18 residues. V was shortened by 0 bases and J by 5 bases, with 23 bases between the two germline ends. Germline lookup yields CDR1 MGHRA and CDR2 YSYEKL.

The V and J genes are TRBV9 and TRBJ1-1; D call uncertain. Germline V gene data show CDR1 as SGDLS and CDR2 as YYNGEE. The CDR3 runs 15 residues. V was cut by 0 bases and J by 1 base, with 10 bases left in between. CDR3 bases: TGTGCCAGCAGCGTAGGGGTCCAAAAGAACACTGAAGCTTTCTTT. This sequence encodes CASSVGVQKNTEAFF.

As concerns this clone: In the same sample, other DNA sequences code for this CDR3. The rearrangement uses TRBV15 and TRBJ1-5; no clear D gene. Per germline, CDR1 LNHNV and CDR2 YYDKDF (reference sequence). This CDR3 spans 12 amino acids. The V end lost 3 bases, the J end lost 4 bases, and 4 bases lay between the germline ends. The CDR3 coding sequence is TGTGCCACCAGCAGGGAAAATCAGCCCCAGCATTTT. Protein product: CATSRENQPQHF.

The chain combines TRBV6-6 with TRBJ2-3, with D possibly being TRBD2 (5 bases). The germline gives CDR1 MNHNY, CDR2 SVGAGI (reference sequence). The CDR3 length is 12 residues. The germline V and J ends were trimmed by 8 bases and 6 bases, with 12 bases remaining between them. CDR3 nucleotide sequence: TGTGCCAGCTCAAGGACTGGCGATACGCAGTATTTT. Translating it yields CASSRTGDTQYF.

This chain connects TRBV18 to TRBJ2-2, with D unresolved. The CDR3 spans 16 residues. V was cut by 3 bases and J by 0 bases, with 11 bases left in between. The germline V gene encodes CDR1 KGHSH and CDR2 LQKENI. DNA of the CDR3: TGTGCCAGCTCACCTTGGCCAGATACGAACACCGGGGAGCTGTTTTTT. Protein: CASSPWPDTNTGELFF.

The CDR3 region is CATRLPGPAGELFF. Here the CDR3 DNA reads TGTGCCACCAGACTTCCAGGGCCCGCCGGGGAGCTGTTTTTT. The chain links TRBV15 to TRBJ2-2; D perhaps matches TRBD1 (5 bases). The CDR3 is 14 residues long. Trimming shortened V by 6 bases and J by 6 bases, and 14 bases separated the two germline ends. Looked up from germline, CDR1 is LNHNV and CDR2 is YYDKDF (reference sequence).

Points on this clone: This could be a read error, since a much larger clone is one nucleotide away. The chain employs TRBV5-4 and TRBJ2-7; D call uncertain. Germline CDR1 reads SGHNT; CDR2 reads YYREEE (reference sequence). The CDR3 consists of 11 residues. V was pared by 4 bases and J by 3 bases, with 5 bases between. CDR3 sequence reads: CASSLHYEQYF. CDR3 bases: TGTGCCAGCAGCCTACACTACGAGCAGTACTTC.

This clone is termed medium-sized. The chain recombines TRBV2 with TRBJ1-3; a possible D gene is TRBD1 (6 bases). V was trimmed by 6 bases and J by 0 bases, leaving 12 bases between them. Germline V lookup: CDR1 SNHLY, CDR2 FYNNEI. CDR3 length: 15 residues. The CDR3 loop reads CASSGGALSGNTIYF. The CDR3 DNA is TGTGCCAGCAGCGGGGGGGCACTCTCTGGAAACACCATATATTTT.